This TCR beta chain is from a study of cytomegalovirus exposure and HLA in healthy donors. Note on this clone: The antigen remains unidentified.

The CDR3 consists of 11 residues. Germline V gene lookup returns CDR1 MNHEY and CDR2 SVGAGI. V gave up 3 bases and J gave up 6 bases, with 3 bases separating them. Study outcomes and limitations: Researchers had no immune exposure information except CMV serostatus available. Rarity held for most TCR sequences, but there were some public TCRs that occurred in many donors.

PCR amplification relied on 60 Vbeta primers (plus 13 Jbeta primers). Profiled with immunoSEQ multiplex PCR; TCRdb holds only in-frame clones, not every one. This sample has roughly 100,000 clones, with around 9.6% found just once. Sequenced input: PBMCs. V is TRBV6-5 and J is TRBJ2-1; D is uncertain. The sequence derives from a man aged 50-59 years in good health and CMV-seropositive. CDR3 in DNA: TGTGCCAGCAGTTATCGCAATGAGCAGTTCTTC. Translating gives CASSYRNEQFF.